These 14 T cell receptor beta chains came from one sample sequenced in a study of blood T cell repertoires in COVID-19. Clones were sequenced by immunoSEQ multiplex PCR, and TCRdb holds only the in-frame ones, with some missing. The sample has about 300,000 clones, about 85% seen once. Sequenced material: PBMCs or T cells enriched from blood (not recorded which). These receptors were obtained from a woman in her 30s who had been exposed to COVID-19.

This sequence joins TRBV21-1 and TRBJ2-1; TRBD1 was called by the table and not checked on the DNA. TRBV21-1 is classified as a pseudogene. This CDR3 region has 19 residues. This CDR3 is CASSNKEPGPILSYNEQFF. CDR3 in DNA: TGTGCCAGCAGCAATAAGGAACCTGGGCCGATCCTCTCCTACAATGAGCAGTTCTTC.

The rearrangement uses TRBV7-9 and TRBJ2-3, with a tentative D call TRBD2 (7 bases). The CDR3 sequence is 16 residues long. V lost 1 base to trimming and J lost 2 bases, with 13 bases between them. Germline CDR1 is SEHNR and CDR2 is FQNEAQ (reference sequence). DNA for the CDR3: TGTGCCAGCAGCTTAGTCGCGGGGGCATTCACAGATACGCAGTATTTT. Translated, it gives CASSLVAGAFTDTQYF.

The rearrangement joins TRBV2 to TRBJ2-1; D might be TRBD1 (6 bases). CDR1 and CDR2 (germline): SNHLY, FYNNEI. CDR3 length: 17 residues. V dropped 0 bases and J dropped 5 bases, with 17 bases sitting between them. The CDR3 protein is CASSEAEWDIEDNEQFF. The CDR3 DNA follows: TGTGCCAGCAGTGAAGCGGAGTGGGACATAGAGGACAATGAGCAGTTCTTC. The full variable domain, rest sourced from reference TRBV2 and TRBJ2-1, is EPEVTQTPSHQVTQMGQEVILRCVPISNHLYFYWYRQILGQKVEFLVSFYNNEISEKSEIFDDQFSVERPDGSNFTLKIRSTKLEDSAMYFCASSEAEWDIEDNEQFFGPGTRLTVL.

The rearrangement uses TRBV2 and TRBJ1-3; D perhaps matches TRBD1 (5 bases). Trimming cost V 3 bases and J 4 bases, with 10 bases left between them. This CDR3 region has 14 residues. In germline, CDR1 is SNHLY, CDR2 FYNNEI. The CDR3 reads CASSDSGSGNTIYF. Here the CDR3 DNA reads TGTGCCAGCAGTGACTCAGGGTCCGGAAACACCATATATTTT.

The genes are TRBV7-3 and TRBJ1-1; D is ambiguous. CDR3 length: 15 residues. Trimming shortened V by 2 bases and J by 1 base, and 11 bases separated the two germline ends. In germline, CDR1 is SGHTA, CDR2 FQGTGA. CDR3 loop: CASSLGGPQNTEAFF. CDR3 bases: TGTGCCAGCAGCTTAGGTGGGCCCCAGAACACTGAAGCTTTCTTT. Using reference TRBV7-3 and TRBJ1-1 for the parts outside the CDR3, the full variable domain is GAGVSQTPSNKVTEKGKYVELRCDPISGHTALYWYRQSLGQGPEFLIYFQGTGAADDSGLPNDRFFAVRPEGSVSTLKIQRTERGDSAVYLCASSLGGPQNTEAFFGQGTRLTVV.

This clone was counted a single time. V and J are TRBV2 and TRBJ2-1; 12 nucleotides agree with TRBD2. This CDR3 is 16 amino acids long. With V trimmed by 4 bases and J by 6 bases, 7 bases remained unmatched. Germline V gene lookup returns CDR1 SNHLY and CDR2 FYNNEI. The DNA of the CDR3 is TGTGCCAGCAGTGCAGGATCGGGACTAGCGGGCAATGAGCAGTTCTTC. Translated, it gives CASSAGSGLAGNEQFF.

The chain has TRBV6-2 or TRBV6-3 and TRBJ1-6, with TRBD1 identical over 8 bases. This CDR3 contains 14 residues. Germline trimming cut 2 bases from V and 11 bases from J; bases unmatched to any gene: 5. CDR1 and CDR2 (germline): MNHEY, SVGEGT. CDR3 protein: CASSYDRGSTPLHF. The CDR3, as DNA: TGTGCCAGCAGTTACGACAGGGGTTCGACACCCCTCCACTTT.

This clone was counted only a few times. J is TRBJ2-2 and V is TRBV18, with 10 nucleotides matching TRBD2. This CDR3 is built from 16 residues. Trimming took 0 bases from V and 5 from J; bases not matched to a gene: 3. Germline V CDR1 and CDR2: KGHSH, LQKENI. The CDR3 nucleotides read TGTGCCAGCTCACCACCGAGCGGGGGGGCAACCGGGGAGCTGTTTTTT. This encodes CASSPPSGGATGELFF.

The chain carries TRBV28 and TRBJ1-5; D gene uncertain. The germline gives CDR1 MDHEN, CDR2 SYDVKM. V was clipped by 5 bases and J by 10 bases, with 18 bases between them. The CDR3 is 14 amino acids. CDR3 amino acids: CASSPEEPLSPQHF. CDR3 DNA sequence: TGTGCCAGCAGTCCAGAGGAGCCTCTTAGCCCCCAGCATTTT.

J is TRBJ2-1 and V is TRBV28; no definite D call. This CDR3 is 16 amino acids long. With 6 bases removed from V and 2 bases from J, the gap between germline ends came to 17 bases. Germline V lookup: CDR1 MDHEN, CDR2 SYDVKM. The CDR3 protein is CASRPPMGQTYNEQFF. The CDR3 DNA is TGTGCCAGCAGGCCTCCGATGGGCCAGACCTACAATGAGCAGTTCTTC.

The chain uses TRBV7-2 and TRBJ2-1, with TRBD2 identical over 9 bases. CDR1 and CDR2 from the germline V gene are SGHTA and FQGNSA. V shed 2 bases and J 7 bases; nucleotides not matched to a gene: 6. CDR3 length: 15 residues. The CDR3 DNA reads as TGTGCCAGCAGCTTATTCTCTAGCGGGAAGAATGAGCAGTTCTTC. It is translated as CASSLFSSGKNEQFF.

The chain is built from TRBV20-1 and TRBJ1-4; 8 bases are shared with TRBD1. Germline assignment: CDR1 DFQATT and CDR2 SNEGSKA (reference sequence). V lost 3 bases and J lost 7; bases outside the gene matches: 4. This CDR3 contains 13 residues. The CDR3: CSASRTGFEKLFF. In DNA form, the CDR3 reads TGCAGTGCTAGTAGGACAGGGTTTGAAAAACTGTTTTTT.

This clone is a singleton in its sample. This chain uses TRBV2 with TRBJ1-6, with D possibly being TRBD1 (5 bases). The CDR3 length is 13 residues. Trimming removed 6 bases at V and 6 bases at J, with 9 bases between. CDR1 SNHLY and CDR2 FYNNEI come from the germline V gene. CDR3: CASRGGPNSPLHF. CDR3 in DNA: TGTGCCAGCAGGGGGGGTCCTAATTCACCCCTCCACTTT.

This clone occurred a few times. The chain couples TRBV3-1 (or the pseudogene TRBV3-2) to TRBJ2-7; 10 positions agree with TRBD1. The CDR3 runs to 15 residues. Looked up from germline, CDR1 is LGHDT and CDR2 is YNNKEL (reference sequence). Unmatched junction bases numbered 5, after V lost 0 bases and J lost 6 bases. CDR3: CASSQEGTGVPEQYF. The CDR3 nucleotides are TGTGCCAGCAGCCAAGAGGGGACAGGGGTTCCCGAGCAGTACTTC.